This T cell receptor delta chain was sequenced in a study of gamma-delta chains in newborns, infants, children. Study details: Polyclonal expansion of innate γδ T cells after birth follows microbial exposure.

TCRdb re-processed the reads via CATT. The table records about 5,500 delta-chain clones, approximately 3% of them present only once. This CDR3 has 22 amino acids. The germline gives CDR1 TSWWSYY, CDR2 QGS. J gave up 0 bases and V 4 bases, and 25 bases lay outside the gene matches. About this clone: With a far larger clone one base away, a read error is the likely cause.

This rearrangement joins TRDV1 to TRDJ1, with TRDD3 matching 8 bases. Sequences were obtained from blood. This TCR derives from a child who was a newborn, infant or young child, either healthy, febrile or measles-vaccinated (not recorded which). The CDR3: CALGVLYPCYEGRLGDTDKLIF. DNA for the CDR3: TGTGCTCTTGGGGTCCTGTACCCGTGTTACGAGGGAAGACTGGGGGACACCGATAAACTCATCTTT.